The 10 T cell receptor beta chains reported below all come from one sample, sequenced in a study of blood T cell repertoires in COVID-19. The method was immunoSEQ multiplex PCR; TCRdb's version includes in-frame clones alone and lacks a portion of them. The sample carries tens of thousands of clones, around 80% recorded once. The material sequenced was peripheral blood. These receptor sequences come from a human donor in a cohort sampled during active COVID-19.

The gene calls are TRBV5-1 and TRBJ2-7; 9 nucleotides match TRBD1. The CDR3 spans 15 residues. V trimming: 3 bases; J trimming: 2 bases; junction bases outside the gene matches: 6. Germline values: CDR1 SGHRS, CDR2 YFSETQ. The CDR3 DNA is TGCGCCAGCAGCTCAACGGGACAGGGCGCCTACGAGCAGTACTTC. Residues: CASSSTGQGAYEQYF.

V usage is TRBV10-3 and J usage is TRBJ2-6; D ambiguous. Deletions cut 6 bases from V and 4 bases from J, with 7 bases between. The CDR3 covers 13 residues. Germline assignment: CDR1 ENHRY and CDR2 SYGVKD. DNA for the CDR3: TGTGCCATCAGACAGACAGGGGCCAACGTCCTGACTTTC. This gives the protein CAIRQTGANVLTF.

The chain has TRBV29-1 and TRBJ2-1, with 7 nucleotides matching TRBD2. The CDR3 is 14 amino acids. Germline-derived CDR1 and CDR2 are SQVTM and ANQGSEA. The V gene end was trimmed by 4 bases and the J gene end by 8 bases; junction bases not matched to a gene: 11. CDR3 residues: CSVGPTLAKDEQFF. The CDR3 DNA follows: TGCAGCGTTGGGCCAACACTAGCGAAGGATGAGCAGTTCTTC.

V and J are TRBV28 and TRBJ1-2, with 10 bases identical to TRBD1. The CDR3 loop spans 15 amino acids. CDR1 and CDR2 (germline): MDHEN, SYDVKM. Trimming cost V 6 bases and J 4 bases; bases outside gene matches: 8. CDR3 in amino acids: CASSRQGAFSYGYTF. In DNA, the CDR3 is TGTGCCAGCAGCCGACAGGGGGCGTTTAGCTATGGCTACACCTTC.

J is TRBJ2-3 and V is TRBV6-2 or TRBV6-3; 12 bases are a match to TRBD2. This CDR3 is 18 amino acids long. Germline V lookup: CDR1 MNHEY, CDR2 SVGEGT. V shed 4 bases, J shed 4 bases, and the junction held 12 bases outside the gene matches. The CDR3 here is CASSSNRLTSGSADTQYF. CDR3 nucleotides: TGTGCCAGCAGTTCCAATCGTTTGACTAGCGGGAGTGCAGATACGCAGTATTTT.

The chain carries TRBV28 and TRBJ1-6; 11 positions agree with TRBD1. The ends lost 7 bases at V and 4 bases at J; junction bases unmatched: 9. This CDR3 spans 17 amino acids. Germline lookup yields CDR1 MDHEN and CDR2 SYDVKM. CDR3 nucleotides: TGTGCCAGCACCGGACTCCGGGACAGGGGGTATAATTCACCCCTCCACTTT. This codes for CASTGLRDRGYNSPLHF.

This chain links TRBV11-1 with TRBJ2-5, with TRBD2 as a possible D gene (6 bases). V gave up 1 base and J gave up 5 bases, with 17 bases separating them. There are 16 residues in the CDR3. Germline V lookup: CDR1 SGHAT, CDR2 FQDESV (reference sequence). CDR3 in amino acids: CASSLVRLEGPETQYF. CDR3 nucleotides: TGTGCCAGCAGCTTAGTCAGACTGGAGGGCCCGGAGACCCAGTACTTC.

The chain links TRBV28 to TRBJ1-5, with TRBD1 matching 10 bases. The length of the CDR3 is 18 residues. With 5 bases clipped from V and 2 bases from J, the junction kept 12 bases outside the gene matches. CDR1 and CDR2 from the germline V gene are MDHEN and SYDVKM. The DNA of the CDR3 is TGTGCCAGCAGTCCGGGACAGGGGCCCCGTTTACGCAATCAGCCCCAGCATTTT. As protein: CASSPGQGPRLRNQPQHF.

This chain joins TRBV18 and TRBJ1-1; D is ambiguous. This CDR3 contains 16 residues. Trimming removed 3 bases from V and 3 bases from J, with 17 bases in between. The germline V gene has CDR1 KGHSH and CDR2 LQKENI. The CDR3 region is CASSPLVAHGDTEAFF. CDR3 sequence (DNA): TGTGCCAGCTCACCCTTGGTTGCTCACGGGGACACTGAAGCTTTCTTT.

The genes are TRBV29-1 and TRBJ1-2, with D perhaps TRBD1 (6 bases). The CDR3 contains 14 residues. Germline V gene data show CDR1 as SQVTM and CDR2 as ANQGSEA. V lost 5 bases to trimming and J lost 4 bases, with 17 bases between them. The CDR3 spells CSVRNREKTYGYTF. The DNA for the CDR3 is TGCAGCGTTAGGAACAGGGAGAAGACCTATGGCTACACCTTC. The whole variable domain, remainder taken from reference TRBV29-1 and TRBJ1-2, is SAVISQKPSRDICQRGTSLTIQCQVDSQVTMMFWYRQQPGQSLTLIATANQGSEATYESGFVIDKFPISRPNLTFSTLTVSNMSPEDSSIYLCSVRNREKTYGYTFGSGTRLTVV.